These T cell receptor beta chains were read from a single sample in a study of tumor-infiltrating lymphocytes in glioblastoma multiforme. TCRdb independently ran MiXCR on the multiplex PCR reads; one entry per CDR3 protein. Found here are 9,300 or so distinct CDR3 sequences, 74% of them singletons; the top ten hold roughly three quarters. The source material was brain tumor tissue. The receptor source for this set is a male donor with glioblastoma. The CDR3 runs from the conserved cysteine through the conserved F or W. D genes are given only for firm matches. Not every row has a clone size; where given, it reads once, few, many or a size class.

d_gene	v_gene	j_gene	abundance	CDR3nt	CDR3aa
NA	TRBV20-1	TRBJ2-7	NA	TGCAGTGCTTCCAATTTGGGGGCAGGGTGGGATGAGCAGTACTTC	CSASNLGAGWDEQYF
NA	TRBV6-1	TRBJ2-7	few	TGTGCCAGCAGGGGGCCATCCTACGAGCAGTACTTC	CASRGPSYEQYF
TRBD1	TRBV6-5	TRBJ2-1	NA	TGTGCCAGCAGTTACCAGGGACAGGGTGACTACAATGAGCAGTTCTTC	CASSYQGQGDYNEQFF
NA	TRBV20-1	TRBJ1-1	few	TGCAGTGCTAGACACGCAATTAACACTGAAGCTTTCTTT	CSARHAINTEAFF
NA	TRBV20-1	TRBJ2-2	NA	TGCAGTGCAAGGGACGAAGTCGGGGAGCTGTTTTTT	CSARDEVGELFF
NA	TRBV11-3	TRBJ2-2	NA	TGTGCCAGCAGCCCAGGGGTCTCCACCGGGGAGCTGTTTTTT	CASSPGVSTGELFF
NA	TRBV6-2/TRBV6-3	TRBJ2-7	NA	TGTGCCAGCAGTTTTGGTGGGGGCTCCTACGAGCAGTACTTC	CASSFGGGSYEQYF
NA	TRBV10-3	TRBJ2-7	NA	TGTGCCATCAGTGAGTCGGGGGAGCAGTACTTC	CAISESGEQYF
TRBD2	TRBV20-1	TRBJ2-2	once	TGCAGTGCTGACCTTCGACTAGCGGGAGGAAACACCGGGGAGCTGTTTTTT	CSADLRLAGGNTGELFF
NA	TRBV12-3/TRBV12-4	TRBJ2-1	NA	TGTGCCAGCAGTTTAGAACTGCTCAATGAGCAGTTCTTC	CASSLELLNEQFF
TRBD2	TRBV6-5	TRBJ2-7	NA	TGTGCCAGCAGTTACTCGGGAGCGGGAGATTACGAGCAGTACTTC	CASSYSGAGDYEQYF
NA	TRBV29-1	TRBJ2-7	NA	TGCAGCGTTGTGGGGGGCAAGGGCTTCTACAAGCAGTACTTC	CSVVGGKGFYKQYF
NA	TRBV12-3/TRBV12-4	TRBJ1-4	NA	TGTGCCAGCAGCCCAGGGGACGAAAAACTGTTTTTT	CASSPGDEKLFF
NA	TRBV11-1	TRBJ1-2	NA	TGTGCCAACAGAGATCTCAGACAGGCGAATGGCTATGGCTACACCTTC	CANRDLRQANGYGYTF
TRBD2	TRBV30	TRBJ2-1	NA	TGTGCCTGGGGGCGGGGGAATGAGCAGTTCTTC	CAWGRGNEQFF
NA	TRBV11-1	TRBJ2-2	many	TGTGCCAGCAGCTTGATGGCGACGGACACCGGGGAGCTGTTTTTT	CASSLMATDTGELFF
NA	TRBV11-2	TRBJ1-2	NA	TGTGCCAGCAGCTCAGGCTTAGGAGGCTACACCTTC	CASSSGLGGYTF
NA	TRBV5-4	TRBJ2-3	once	TGTGCCAGCAGCCTGGAACCTCTGTTCCGCACAGATACGCAGTATTTT	CASSLEPLFRTDTQYF
NA	TRBV30	TRBJ1-5	NA	TGTGCCTGGAGTGTGGGTAATCAGCCACGGCATTTT	CAWSVGNQPRHF
NA	TRBV20-1	TRBJ2-3	NA	TGCAGTGCGTGGCCCCCGATGAGCGAGGCGCAGTATTTT	CSAWPPMSEAQYF
NA	TRBV6-4	TRBJ2-3	NA	TGTGCCAGCAGTGCTTCCCCGCGGGCCACAGATACGCAGTATTTT	CASSASPRATDTQYF
NA	TRBV11-3	TRBJ2-2	NA	TGTGCCAGCAGTACAGGGAGCACCGGGGAGCTGTTTTTT	CASSTGSTGELFF
NA	TRBV6-5	TRBJ2-5	NA	TGTGCCAGCAGCCTTTCAGAGGGAGAGACCCAGTACTTC	CASSLSEGETQYF
NA	TRBV4-1	TRBJ2-4	NA	TGCGCCAGCAGTCTGGGGACAAGCAACATTCAGTACTTC	CASSLGTSNIQYF
NA	TRBV6-5	TRBJ2-3	NA	TGTGCCGGCACCTACTGGGATACCCAGTATTTT	CAGTYWDTQYF
NA	TRBV20-1	TRBJ2-7	NA	TGCAGTGCTAGAAACCTCGACGAGCAGTACTTC	CSARNLDEQYF
TRBD2	TRBV4-2	TRBJ2-1	NA	TGTGCCAGCAGCCAAGATGGGACTAGCTCCTACAATGAGCAGTTCTTC	CASSQDGTSSYNEQFF
TRBD1	TRBV6-6	TRBJ1-5	once	TGTGCCAGCAGTCCAGGGACAGCGATCAATCAGCCCCAGCATTTT	CASSPGTAINQPQHF
TRBD2	TRBV28	TRBJ2-1	many	TGTGCCAGCAGTTTAGACCTCGCAGCGGGAGGGAACAATGAGCAGTTCTTC	CASSLDLAAGGNNEQFF
TRBD2	TRBV6-2/TRBV6-3	TRBJ2-3	NA	TGTGCCAGCAGTTACGGCGGGAGGGGTACAGATACGCAGTATTTT	CASSYGGRGTDTQYF
NA	TRBV6-2/TRBV6-3	TRBJ2-7	NA	TGTATCAGCAGTTACCGGGAATACGACGAGCGGTACTTC	CISSYREYDERYF
TRBD1	TRBV28	TRBJ2-5	NA	TGTGCCAGCATGGGACAGGGTGTTTTAGAGACCCAGTACTTC	CASMGQGVLETQYF
NA	TRBV29-1	TRBJ2-3	NA	TGCAGCGTTGAGGGGGGTTACGGCACAGATACGCAGTATTTT	CSVEGGYGTDTQYF
NA	TRBV6-5	TRBJ1-5	NA	TGTGCCAGCGCCGGCGACAGTAATCAGCCCCAGCTTTTT	CASAGDSNQPQLF
NA	TRBV20-1	TRBJ1-6	NA	TGCAGTGCTATTGACAGCTCCTATAATTCACCCCTCCACTTT	CSAIDSSYNSPLHF
NA	TRBV29-1	TRBJ2-7	NA	TGTAGCGTCGAAATTAGCGACTCCTGCGAGCAGTACTTC	CSVEISDSCEQYF
NA	TRBV29-1	TRBJ1-2	NA	TGCAGCGTTGATAGGCAGGGAAAAGGCTACACCTTC	CSVDRQGKGYTF
NA	TRBV11-2	TRBJ1-1	NA	TGTGCCAGCAGCGCCCCCGGCAGAAGCACTGAAGCTTTCTTT	CASSAPGRSTEAFF
NA	TRBV5-5	TRBJ2-7	NA	TGTGCCAGCAGCCACACTGACTCCAAAGGCCACGAGCAGTACTTC	CASSHTDSKGHEQYF
TRBD2	TRBV20-1	TRBJ2-3	large	TGCAGTGCTAGTCGCCCCGGACTAGCGGGAGGGCCGAGTAGCACAGATACGCAGTATTTT	CSASRPGLAGGPSSTDTQYF
NA	TRBV6-1	TRBJ2-1	once	TGTGCCAGCAGTGAGGCGGGGACGGGCAATGAGCAGTTCTTC	CASSEAGTGNEQFF
TRBD1	TRBV5-4	TRBJ1-1	NA	TGTGCCAGCAGCGTCCTACAGGGGTGGGGCACTGAAGCTTTCTTT	CASSVLQGWGTEAFF
NA	TRBV20-1	TRBJ2-1	few	TGCAGTGCTAGAGAACCGAGCTCCTACAATGAGCAGTTCTTC	CSAREPSSYNEQFF
NA	TRBV11-1	TRBJ2-3	NA	TGTGCCAGCAGCTTAGGGCGGGTTACAGATACGCAGTATTTT	CASSLGRVTDTQYF
TRBD1	TRBV7-9	TRBJ2-7	NA	TGTGCCAGCGGGAACATGGGACAGGGGGTAACCTACGAGCAGTACTTC	CASGNMGQGVTYEQYF
NA	TRBV5-5	TRBJ1-2	NA	TGTGCCAGCAGCCCACAGAGTGGAGGCTACTATGGCTACACCTTC	CASSPQSGGYYGYTF